This T cell receptor beta chain comes out of a study of blood T cell repertoires in COVID-19. Generated by immunoSEQ multiplex PCR, the TCRdb table keeps only in-frame clones and is missing some. The sample records about 270,000 clones, approximately 88% being singletons. The ends lost 1 base at V and 5 bases at J; junction bases unmatched: 15. The CDR3 has 18 amino acids. The germline CDR1 and CDR2 sequences are SGHVS and FNYEAQ. The sample comprised PBMCs or T cells enriched from blood (not recorded which). J is TRBJ2-7 and V is TRBV7-6; 9 positions match TRBD2. The TCR sequence derives from a woman aged 25 to 39 who had recovered from COVID-19. CDR3 region: CASSLVGESAGGPHEQYF. CDR3 nucleotides: TGTGCCAGCAGCTTAGTCGGGGAGAGTGCGGGAGGGCCCCACGAGCAGTACTTC.